This T cell receptor beta chain was found in a study of CD4+ T cells in melanoma. Points from the study as a whole: A reported correlation linked neoantigen-specific CD4+ T cells to CD8+, macrophage and B cell function.

CDR1 and CDR2 (germline): MNHNS, SASEGT. The junction had 6 bases not matched to a gene; V was cut back by 7 bases and J by 6 bases. This CDR3 is 15 amino acids long. Clones were sequenced by immunoSEQ multiplex PCR, and TCRdb holds only the in-frame ones, with some missing. The sample has 4,000 or so clones; less than 80% are singletons. For this clone: Its antigen is unidentified.

Sequencing used tumor tissue. This clonotype was sampled from a human donor with melanoma. V gene TRBV6-1 combines with J gene TRBJ2-2, with TRBD1 matching over 12 bases. CDR3 bases: TGTGCCAGCACCCGGGACAGGGGGCAATCCGGGGAGCTGTTTTTT. It yields the protein CASTRDRGQSGELFF.